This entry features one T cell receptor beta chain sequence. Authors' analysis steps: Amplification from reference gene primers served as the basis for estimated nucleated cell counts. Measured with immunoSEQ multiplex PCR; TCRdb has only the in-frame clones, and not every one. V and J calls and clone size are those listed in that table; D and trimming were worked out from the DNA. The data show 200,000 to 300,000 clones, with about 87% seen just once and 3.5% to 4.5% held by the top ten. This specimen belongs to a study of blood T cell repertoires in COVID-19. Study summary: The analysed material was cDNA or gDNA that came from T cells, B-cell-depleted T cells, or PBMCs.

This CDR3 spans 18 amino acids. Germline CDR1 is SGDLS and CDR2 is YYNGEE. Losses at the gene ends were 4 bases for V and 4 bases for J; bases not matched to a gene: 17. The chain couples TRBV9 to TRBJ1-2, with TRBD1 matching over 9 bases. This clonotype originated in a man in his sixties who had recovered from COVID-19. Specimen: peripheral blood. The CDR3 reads CASSLRPGQGPLPYGYTF. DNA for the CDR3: TGTGCCAGCAGCTTAAGACCGGGACAGGGCCCCTTGCCCTATGGCTACACCTTC.